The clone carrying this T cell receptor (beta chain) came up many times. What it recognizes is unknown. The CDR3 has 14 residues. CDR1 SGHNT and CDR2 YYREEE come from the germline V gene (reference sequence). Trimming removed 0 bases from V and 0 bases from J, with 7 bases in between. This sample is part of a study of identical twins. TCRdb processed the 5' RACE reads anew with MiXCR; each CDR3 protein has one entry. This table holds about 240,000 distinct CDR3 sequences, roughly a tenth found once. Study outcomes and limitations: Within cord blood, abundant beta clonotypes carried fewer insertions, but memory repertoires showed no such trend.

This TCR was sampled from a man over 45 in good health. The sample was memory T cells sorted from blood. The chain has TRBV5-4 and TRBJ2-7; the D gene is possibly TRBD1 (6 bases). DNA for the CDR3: TGTGCCAGCAGCTTGGCACAGGGCTCCTACGAGCAGTACTTC. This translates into CASSLAQGSYEQYF.